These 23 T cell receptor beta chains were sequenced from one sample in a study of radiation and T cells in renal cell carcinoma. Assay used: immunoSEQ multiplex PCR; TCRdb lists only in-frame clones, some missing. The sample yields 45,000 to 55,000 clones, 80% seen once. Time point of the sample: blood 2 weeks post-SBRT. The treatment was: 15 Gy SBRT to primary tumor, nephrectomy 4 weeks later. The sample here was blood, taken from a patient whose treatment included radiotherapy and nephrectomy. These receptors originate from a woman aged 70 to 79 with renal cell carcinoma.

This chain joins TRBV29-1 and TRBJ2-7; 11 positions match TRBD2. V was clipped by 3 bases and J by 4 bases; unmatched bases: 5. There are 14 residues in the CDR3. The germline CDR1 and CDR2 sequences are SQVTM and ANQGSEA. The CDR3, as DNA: TGCAGCGTTGATCCTAGCGGGGGGAGATACGAGCAGTACTTC. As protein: CSVDPSGGRYEQYF.

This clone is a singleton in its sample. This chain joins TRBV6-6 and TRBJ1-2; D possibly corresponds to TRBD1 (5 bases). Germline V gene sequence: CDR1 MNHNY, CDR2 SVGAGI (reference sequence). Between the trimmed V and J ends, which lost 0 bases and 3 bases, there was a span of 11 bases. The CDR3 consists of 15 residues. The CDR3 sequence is CASSYSISRDYGYTF. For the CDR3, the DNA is TGTGCCAGCAGTTACTCGATATCCAGGGACTATGGCTACACCTTC.

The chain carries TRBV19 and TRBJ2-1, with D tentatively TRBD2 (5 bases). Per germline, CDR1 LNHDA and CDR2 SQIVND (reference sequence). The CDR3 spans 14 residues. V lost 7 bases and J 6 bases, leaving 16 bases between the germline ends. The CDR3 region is CASKGAGVLNEQFF. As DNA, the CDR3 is TGTGCCAGTAAGGGAGCAGGTGTTCTCAATGAGCAGTTCTTC.

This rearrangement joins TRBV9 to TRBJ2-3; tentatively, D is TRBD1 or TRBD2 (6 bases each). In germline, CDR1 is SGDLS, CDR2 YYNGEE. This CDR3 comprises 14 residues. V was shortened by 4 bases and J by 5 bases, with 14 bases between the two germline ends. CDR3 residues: CASSSGAGLDTQYF. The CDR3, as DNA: TGTGCCAGCAGCTCGGGGGCGGGGTTAGATACGCAGTATTTT.

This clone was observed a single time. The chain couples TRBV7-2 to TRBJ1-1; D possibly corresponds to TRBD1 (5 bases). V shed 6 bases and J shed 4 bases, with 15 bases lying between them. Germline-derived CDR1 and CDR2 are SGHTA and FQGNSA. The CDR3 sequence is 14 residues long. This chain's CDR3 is CASSLVAGTTEAFF. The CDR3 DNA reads TGTGCCAGCAGTTTGGTCGCTGGGACCACTGAAGCTTTCTTT.

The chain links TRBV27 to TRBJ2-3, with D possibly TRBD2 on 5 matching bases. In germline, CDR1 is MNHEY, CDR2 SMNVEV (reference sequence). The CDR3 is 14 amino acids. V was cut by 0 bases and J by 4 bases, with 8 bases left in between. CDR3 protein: CASSLSRASDTQYF. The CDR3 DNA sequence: TGTGCCAGCAGTTTATCGAGGGCGTCAGATACGCAGTATTTT.

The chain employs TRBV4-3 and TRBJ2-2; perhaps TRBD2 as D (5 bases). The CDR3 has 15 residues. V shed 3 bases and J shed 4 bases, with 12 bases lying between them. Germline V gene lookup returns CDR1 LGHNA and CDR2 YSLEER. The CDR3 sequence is CASSHENRGTGELFF. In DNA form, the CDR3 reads TGCGCCAGCAGCCATGAAAACCGGGGCACCGGGGAGCTGTTTTTT.

CDR3 amino acids: CASSPDENADTIYF. The CDR3 DNA follows: TGTGCCAGCAGCCCCGACGAGAACGCGGACACCATATATTTT. The genes are TRBV5-4 and TRBJ1-3; D is undetermined. Trimming cost V 4 bases and J 8 bases, with 16 bases left between them. CDR1 and CDR2 from the germline V gene are SGHNT and YYREEE (reference sequence). The CDR3 is 14 residues long.

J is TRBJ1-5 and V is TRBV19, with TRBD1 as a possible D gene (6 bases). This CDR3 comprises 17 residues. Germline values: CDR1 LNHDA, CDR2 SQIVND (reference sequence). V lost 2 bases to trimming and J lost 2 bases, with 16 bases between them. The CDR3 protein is CASSINDRYYGNQPQHF. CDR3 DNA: TGTGCCAGTAGTATAAACGACAGGTATTACGGCAATCAGCCCCAGCATTTT.

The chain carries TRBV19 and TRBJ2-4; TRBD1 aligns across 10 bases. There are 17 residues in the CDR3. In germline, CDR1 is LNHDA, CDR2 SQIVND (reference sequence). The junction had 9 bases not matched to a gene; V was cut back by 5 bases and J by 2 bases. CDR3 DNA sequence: TGTGCCAGTAGTCCTACCCCGGGACAGGGGTCCAAAAACATTCAGTACTTC. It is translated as CASSPTPGQGSKNIQYF.

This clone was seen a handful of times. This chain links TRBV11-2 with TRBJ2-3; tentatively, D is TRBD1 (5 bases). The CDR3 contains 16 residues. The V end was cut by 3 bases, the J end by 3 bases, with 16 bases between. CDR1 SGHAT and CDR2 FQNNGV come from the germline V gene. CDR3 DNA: TGTGCCAGCAGCTTCAGAGGTAGGGGTGGAACAGATACGCAGTATTTT. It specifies CASSFRGRGGTDTQYF.

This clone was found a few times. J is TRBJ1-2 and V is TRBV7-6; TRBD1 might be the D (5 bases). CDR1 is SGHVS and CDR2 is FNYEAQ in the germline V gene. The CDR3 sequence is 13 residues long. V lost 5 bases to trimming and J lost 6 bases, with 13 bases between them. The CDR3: CASSPQEGNGYTF. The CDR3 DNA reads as TGTGCCAGCAGCCCTCAGGAGGGGAATGGCTACACCTTC.

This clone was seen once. The CDR3 spells CASRGGTEPDTQYF. CDR3 DNA: TGTGCCAGCAGGGGAGGAACAGAACCCGATACGCAGTATTTT. The rearrangement uses TRBV4-2 and TRBJ2-3; TRBD2 might be the D (6 bases). The V end lost 6 bases, the J end lost 6 bases, and 16 bases lay between the germline ends. From germline, CDR1 is LGHNA and CDR2 YNFKEQ. CDR3 length equals 14 residues.

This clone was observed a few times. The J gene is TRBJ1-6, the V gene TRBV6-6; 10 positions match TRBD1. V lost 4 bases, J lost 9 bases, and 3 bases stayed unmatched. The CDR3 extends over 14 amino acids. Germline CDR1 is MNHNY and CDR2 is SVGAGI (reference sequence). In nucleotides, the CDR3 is TGTGCCAGCAGTTTTGGGGACAGGGGTTCACCCCTCCACTTT. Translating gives CASSFGDRGSPLHF.

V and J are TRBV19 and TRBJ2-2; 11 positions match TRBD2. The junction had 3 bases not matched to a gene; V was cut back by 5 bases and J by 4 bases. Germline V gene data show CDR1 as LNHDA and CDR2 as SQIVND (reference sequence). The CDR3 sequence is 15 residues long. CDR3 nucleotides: TGTGCCAGTAGTCTTGGACTAGCGGGCACCGGGGAGCTGTTTTTT. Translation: CASSLGLAGTGELFF.

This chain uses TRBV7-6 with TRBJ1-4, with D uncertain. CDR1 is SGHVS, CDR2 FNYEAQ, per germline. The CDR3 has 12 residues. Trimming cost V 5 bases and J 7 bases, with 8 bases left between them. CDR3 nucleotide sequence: TGTGCCAGCAGCGGGGAGGCTGAAAAACTGTTTTTT. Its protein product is CASSGEAEKLFF.

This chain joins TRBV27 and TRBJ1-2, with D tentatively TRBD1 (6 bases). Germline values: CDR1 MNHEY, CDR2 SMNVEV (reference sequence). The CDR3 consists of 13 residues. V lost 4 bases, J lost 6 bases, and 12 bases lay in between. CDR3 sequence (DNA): TGTGCCAGCAGTTCGGACAGACAGGATGGCTACACCTTC. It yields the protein CASSSDRQDGYTF.

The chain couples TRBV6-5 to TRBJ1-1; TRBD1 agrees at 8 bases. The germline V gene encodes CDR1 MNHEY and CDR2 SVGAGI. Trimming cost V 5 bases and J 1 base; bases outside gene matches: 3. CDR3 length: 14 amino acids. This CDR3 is CASSADRGNTEAFF. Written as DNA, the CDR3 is TGTGCCAGCAGTGCCGACAGGGGGAACACTGAAGCTTTCTTT.

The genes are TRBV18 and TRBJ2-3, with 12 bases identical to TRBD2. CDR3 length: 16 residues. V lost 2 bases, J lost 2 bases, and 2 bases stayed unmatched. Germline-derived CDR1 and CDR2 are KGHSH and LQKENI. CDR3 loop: CASSPTSGGSTDTQYF. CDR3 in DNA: TGTGCCAGCTCACCAACTAGCGGGGGGTCCACAGATACGCAGTATTTT.

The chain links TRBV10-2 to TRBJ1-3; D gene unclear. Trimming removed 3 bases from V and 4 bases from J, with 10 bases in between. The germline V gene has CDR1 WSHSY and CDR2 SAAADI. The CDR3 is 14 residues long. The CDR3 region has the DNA TGCGCCAGCAGTGACAGGTGGTTAGGAAACACCATATATTTT. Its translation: CASSDRWLGNTIYF.

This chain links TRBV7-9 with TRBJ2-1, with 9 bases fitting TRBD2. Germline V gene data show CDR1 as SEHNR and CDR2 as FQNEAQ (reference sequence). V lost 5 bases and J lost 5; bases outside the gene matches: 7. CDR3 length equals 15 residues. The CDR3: CASSPGGGRDNEQFF. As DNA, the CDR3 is TGTGCCAGCAGCCCGGGCGGCGGGAGGGACAATGAGCAGTTCTTC. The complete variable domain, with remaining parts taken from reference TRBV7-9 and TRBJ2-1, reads DTGVSQNPRHKITKRGQNVTFRCDPISEHNRLYWYRQTLGQGPEFLTYFQNEAQLEKSRLLSDRFSAERPKGSFSTLEIQRTEQGDSAMYLCASSPGGGRDNEQFFGPGTRLTVL.

CDR3 nucleotides: TGTGCCTGGTCACAGGGGGCCCTTTACAATGAGCAGTTCTTC. This gives the protein CAWSQGALYNEQFF. The chain has TRBV30 and TRBJ2-1; 9 positions agree with TRBD1. CDR3 size: 14 residues. V gave up 5 bases and J gave up 4 bases; unmatched junction bases: 6. CDR1 and CDR2 from the germline V gene are GTSNPN and SVGIG (reference sequence).

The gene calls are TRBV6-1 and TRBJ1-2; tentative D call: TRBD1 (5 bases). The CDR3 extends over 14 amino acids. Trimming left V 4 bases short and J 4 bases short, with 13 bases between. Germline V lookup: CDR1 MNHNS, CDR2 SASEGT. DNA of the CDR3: TGTGCCAGCAGTGGGGGCGCGCAGGGCTATGGCTACACCTTC. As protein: CASSGGAQGYGYTF.